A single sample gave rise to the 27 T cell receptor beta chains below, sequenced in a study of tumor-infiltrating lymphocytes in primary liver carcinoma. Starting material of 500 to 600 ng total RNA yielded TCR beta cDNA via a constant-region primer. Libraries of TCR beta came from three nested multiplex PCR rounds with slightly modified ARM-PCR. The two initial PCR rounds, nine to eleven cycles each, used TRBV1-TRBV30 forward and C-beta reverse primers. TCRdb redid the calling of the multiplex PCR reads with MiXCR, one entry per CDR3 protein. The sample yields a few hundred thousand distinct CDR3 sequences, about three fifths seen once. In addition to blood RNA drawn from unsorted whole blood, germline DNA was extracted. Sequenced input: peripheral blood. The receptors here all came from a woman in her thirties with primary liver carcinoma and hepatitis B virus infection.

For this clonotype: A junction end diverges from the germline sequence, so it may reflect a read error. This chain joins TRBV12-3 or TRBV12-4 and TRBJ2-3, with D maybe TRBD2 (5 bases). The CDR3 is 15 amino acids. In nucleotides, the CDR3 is TGTTCCAGCAGTTCGGGGTTCTCTAGCACAGATACGCAGTATTTT. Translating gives CSSSSGFSSTDTQYF.

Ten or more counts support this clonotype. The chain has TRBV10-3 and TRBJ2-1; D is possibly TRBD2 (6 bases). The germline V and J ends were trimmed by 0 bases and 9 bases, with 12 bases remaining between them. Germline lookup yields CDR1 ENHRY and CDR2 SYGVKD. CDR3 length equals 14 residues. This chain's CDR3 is CAISESGGVGEQFF. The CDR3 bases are TGTGCCATCAGTGAGTCTGGAGGGGTTGGTGAGCAGTTCTTC.

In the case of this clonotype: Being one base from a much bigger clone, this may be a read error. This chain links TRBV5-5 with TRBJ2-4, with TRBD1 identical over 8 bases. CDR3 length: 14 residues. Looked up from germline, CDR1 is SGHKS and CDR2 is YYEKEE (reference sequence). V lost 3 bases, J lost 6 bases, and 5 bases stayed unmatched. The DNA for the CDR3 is TGTGCCAGCAGCTCGGGCAGGGGGCTAAACATTCAGTACTTC. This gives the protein CASSSGRGLNIQYF.

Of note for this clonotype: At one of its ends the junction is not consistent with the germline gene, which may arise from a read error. CDR3 loop: CVSSFGGQGLYEQYF. CDR3 DNA: TGTGTCAGCAGCTTCGGAGGACAGGGGCTCTACGAGCAGTACTTC. The chain recombines TRBV13 with TRBJ2-7; 9 nucleotides agree with TRBD1. The CDR3 has 15 amino acids. CDR1 PRHDT and CDR2 FYEKMQ come from the germline V gene (reference sequence).

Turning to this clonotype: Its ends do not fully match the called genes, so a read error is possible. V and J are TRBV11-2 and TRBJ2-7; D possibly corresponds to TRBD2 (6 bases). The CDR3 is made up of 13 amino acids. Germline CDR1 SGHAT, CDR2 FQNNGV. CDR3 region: CVSSFRGDHEQYF. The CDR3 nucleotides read TGTGTCAGCAGCTTCCGCGGGGACCACGAGCAGTACTTC.

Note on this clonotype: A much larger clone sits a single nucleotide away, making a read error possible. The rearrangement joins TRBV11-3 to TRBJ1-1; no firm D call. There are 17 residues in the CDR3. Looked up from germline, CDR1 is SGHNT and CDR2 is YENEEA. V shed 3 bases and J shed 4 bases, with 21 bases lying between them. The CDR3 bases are TGTGCCAGCAGCTTTCACCGACATGGAAAGGAGACCACTGAAGCTTTCTTT. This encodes CASSFHRHGKETTEAFF.

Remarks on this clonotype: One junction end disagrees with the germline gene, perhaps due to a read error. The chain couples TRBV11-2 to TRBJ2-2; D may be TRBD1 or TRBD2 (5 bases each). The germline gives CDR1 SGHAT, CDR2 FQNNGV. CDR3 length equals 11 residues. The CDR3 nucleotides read TGTGCCAGCAGCTCACCCGGGGACCTGTTTTTT. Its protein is CASSSPGDLFF. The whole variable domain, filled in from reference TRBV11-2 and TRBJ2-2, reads EAGVAQSPRYKIIEKRQSVAFWCNPISGHATLYWYQQILGQGPKLLIQFQNNGVVDDSQLPKDRFSAERLKGVDSTLKIQPAKLEDSAVYLCASSSPGDLFFGEGSRLTVL.

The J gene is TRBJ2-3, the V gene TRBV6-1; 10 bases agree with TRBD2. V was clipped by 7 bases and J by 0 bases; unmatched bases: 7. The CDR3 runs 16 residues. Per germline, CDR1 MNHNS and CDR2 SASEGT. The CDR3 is CASKGSGRSSTDTQYF. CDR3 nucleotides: TGTGCCAGCAAGGGTAGCGGGAGGTCTAGCACAGATACGCAGTATTTT.

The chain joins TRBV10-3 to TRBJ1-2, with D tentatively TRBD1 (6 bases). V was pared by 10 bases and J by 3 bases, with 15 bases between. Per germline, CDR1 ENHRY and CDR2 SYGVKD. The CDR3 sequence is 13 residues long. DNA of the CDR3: TGTGCCACCCAGTTTGGACAGCACTATGGCTACACCTTC. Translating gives CATQFGQHYGYTF.

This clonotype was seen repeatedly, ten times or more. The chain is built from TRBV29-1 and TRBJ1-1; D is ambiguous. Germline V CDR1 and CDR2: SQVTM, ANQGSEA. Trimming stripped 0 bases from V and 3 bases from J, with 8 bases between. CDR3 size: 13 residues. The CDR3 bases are TGCAGCGTTGAAGACGCCGTTTACACTGAAGCTTTCTTT. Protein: CSVEDAVYTEAFF.

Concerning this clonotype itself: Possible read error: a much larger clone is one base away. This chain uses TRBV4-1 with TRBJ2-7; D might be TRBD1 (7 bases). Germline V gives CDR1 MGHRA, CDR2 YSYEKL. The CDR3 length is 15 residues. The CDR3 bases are TGCGGCAGCAGCCAAGCTGACAGGGAGGCCGGGGAGCAGTACTTC. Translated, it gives CGSSQADREAGEQYF.

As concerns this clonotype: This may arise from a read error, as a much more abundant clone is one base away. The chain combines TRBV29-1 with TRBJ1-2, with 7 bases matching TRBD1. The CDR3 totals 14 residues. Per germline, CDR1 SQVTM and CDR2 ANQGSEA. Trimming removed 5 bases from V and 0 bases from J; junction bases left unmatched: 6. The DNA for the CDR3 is TGCAGCGTTCTCGGACAGGTACCTAACTATGGCTACACCTTC. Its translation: CSVLGQVPNYGYTF.

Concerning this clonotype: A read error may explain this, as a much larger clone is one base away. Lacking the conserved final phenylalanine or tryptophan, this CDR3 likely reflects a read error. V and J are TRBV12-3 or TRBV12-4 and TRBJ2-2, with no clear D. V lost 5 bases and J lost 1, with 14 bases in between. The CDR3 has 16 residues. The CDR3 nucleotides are TGTGCCAGCAGTCCTCGAAATGGGTTGAACACCGGGGAGCTGTTTTCT. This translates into CASSPRNGLNTGELFS.

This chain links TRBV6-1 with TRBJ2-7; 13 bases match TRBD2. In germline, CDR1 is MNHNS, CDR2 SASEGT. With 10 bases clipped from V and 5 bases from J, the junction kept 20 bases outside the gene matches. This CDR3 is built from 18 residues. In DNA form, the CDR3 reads TGTGCCATGGGGACTAGCGGGATACCTCGGGGATGGAAAAACGAGCAGTACTTC. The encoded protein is CAMGTSGIPRGWKNEQYF.

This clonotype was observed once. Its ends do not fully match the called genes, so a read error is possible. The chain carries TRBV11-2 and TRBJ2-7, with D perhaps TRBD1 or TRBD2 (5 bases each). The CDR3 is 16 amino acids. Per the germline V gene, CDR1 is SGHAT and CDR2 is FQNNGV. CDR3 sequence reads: CASSSSWGRASYEQYF. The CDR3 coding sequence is TGTGCCAGTAGCTCGTCTTGGGGACGAGCGTCCTACGAGCAGTACTTC.

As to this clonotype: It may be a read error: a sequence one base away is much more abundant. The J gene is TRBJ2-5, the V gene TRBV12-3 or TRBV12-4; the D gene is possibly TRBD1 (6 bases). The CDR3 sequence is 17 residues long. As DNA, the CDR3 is TGTGCCAGCAGTTTAGCCAGGGGCTCCGTCTGGGCGGAGACCCAGTGCTTC. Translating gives CASSLARGSVWAETQCF.

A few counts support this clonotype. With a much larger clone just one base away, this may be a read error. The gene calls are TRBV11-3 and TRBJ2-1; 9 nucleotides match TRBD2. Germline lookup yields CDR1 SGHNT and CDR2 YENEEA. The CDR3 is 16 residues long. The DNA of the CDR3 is TGTGCCAGCAGCTTAGAAGTAGCGGGAGCGTACAATGAGCAGCTCTTC. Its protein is CASSLEVAGAYNEQLF.

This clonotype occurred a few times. CDR3 amino acids: CSVQDGVTEAFF. The CDR3 nucleotides are TGCAGCGTTCAGGATGGGGTCACTGAAGCTTTCTTT. The V call is TRBV29-1, the J call TRBJ1-1; D uncertain. The V gene lost 5 bases and the J gene lost 4 bases, with 11 bases spanning the gap. This CDR3 is built from 12 residues. Germline CDR1 SQVTM, CDR2 ANQGSEA.

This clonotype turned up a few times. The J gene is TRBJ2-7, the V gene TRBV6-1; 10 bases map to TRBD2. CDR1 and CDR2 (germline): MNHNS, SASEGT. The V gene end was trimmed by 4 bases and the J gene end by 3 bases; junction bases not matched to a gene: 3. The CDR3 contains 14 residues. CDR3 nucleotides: TGTGCCAGCAGTGCCCTAGCGGGAGTCTACGAGCAGTACTTC. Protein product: CASSALAGVYEQYF.

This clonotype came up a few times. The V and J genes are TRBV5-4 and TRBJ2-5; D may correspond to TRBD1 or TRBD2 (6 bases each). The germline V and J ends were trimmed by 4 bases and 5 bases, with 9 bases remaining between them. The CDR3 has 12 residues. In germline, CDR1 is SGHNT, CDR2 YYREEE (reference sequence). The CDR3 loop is CASSTGRETQYF. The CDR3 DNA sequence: TGTGCCAGCAGCACAGGGAGGGAGACCCAGTACTTC.

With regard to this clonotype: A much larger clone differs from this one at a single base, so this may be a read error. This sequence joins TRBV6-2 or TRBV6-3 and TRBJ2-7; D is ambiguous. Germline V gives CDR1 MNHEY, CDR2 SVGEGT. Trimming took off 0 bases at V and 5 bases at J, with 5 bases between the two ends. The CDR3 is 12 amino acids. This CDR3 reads CASSYSVHEQYF. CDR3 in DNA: TGTGCCAGCAGTTACTCGGTGCACGAGCAGTACTTC.

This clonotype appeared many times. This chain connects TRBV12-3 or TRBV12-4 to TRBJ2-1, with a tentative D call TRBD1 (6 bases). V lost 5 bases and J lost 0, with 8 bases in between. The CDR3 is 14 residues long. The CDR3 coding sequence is TGTGCCAGCAGTCCGACAGGCTCCTACAATGAGCAGTTCTTC. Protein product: CASSPTGSYNEQFF.

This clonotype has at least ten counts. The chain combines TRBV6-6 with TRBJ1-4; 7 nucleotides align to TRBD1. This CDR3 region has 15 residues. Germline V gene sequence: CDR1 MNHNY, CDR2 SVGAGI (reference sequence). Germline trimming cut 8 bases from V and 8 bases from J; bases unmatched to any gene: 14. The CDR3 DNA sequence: TGTGCCAGCGCGCAGGTCATAGGGGGCAACGAAAAACTGTTTTTT. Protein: CASAQVIGGNEKLFF.

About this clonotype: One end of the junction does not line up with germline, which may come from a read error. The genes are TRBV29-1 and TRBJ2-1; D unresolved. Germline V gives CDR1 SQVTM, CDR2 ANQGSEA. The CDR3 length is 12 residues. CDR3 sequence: CSVESFHHEQFF. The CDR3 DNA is TGCAGCGTTGAGAGTTTCCACCATGAACAGTTCTTC.

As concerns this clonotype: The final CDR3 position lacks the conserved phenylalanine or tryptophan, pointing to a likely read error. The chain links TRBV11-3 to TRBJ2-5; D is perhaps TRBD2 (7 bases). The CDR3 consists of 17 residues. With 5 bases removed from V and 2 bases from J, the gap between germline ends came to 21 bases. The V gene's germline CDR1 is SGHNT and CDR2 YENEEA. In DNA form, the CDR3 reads TGTGCCAGCAGCCCCTGGGGGGCTAGCGGACAGCAAGAGACCCAGTACTCC. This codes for CASSPWGASGQQETQYS.

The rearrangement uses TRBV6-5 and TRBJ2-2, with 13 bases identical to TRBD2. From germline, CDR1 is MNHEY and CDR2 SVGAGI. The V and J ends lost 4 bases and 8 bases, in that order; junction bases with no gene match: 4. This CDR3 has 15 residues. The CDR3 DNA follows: TGTGCCAGCAGTTCCGCGGGACTAGCGGGAGGGGAGCTGTTTTTT. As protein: CASSSAGLAGGELFF.

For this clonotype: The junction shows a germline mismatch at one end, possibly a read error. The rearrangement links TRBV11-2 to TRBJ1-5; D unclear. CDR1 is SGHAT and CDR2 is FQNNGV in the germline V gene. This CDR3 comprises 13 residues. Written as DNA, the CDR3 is TGTGCCAGGAGCTCAGATATAGGGCAGCCCCAGCATTTT. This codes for CARSSDIGQPQHF.